This T cell receptor (beta chain) is drawn from a study of T cell repertoires in cytomegalovirus infection. Looking at the study overall: The authors used CMV epitopes that were HLA-C-restricted (recently identified) and HLA-B-restricted (well studied). Both a matching HLA type and CMV infection were indicated by public TCR beta signatures. Study observations and caveats: HLA-C-restricted CMV-specific TCR beta clonotypes were dominant in the ex vivo response. The study identified carriers of CMV plus the relevant HLA from cumulative public TCR beta family frequency.

The CDR3 runs 14 residues. Germline V gives CDR1 GTSNPN, CDR2 SVGIG (reference sequence). After removal of 5 bases from V and 3 bases from J, the junction contained 2 bases not matched to a gene. MiXCR, run by TCRdb on the reads, gives a single entry per CDR3 protein. The sample has more than 250,000 distinct CDR3 sequences, about 25% seen once; the top ten hold roughly 15%. For this clonotype: Its specificity is not known.

Sample: cultured PBMCs, taken from culture after CMV antigen stimulation. The chain uses TRBV30 and TRBJ2-6, with 9 bases matching TRBD1. The TCR originated in a human donor in good health (CMV status not recorded). Some clones in this sample may be carry-over from other donors' samples. CDR3 sequence: CAWGQGFGANVLTF. The CDR3 DNA reads TGTGCCTGGGGACAGGGGTTTGGGGCCAACGTCCTGACTTTC.